This TCR beta chain was found in a study of regulatory T cells in long-lasting Graves disease. Study results and caveats: Persistent disease exhibited a predilection for TRBV28, TRBJ1-2 and TRBJ2-5. Limited sample numbers may have lowered accuracy.

Time point here: newly diagnosed GD, antithyroid drugs for less than 3 months. RNA extracted from PBMCs served as the sequencing template. Note on this clonotype: The antigen remains undetermined.

With iRepertoire HTBI primers and Arm-PCR of CDR3 regions, TCR beta libraries were built. TCRdb re-analysed the multiplex PCR reads in MiXCR, keeping a single row per CDR3 protein. Here the sample spans about 620,000 distinct CDR3 sequences, roughly 15% being singletons. V was cut by 3 bases and J by 4 bases, with 12 bases left in between. CDR3 length: 13 residues. The germline gives CDR1 DFQATT, CDR2 SNEGSKA (reference sequence). The data also belong to a second study, concerning T cells in Graves' hyperthyroidism and ophthalmopathy. That work states: In simple terms, a model built on 13 V-J features told ophthalmopathy apart from stable hyperthyroidism.

The chain recombines TRBV20-1 with TRBJ2-5, with D uncertain. The clonotype was recovered from a woman aged 30 to 39 with Graves disease. The material was peripheral blood mononuclear cells (PBMCs), obtained at new diagnosis, from a patient treated with antithyroid drugs. Written as DNA, the CDR3 is TGCAGTGCTAGGTACCAGTTGTTAGAGACCCAGTACTTC. It yields the protein CSARYQLLETQYF.